These 22 T cell receptor beta chains were all obtained from the same sample, sequenced in a study of T cell responses to AZD1222 COVID-19 vaccine. Assay: immunoSEQ multiplex PCR; the TCRdb copy retains only in-frame clones and omits some. Counted here are 100,000 or so clones, around nine tenths occurring once; the ten biggest clones make up approximately 3%. The material sequenced was peripheral blood, taken on day 0 of AZD1222 vaccination. Receptors were obtained from an adult in good health.

This chain uses TRBV24-1 with TRBJ2-3; D is possibly TRBD1 (5 bases). The CDR3 is 16 residues long. From germline, CDR1 is KGHDR and CDR2 SFDVKD. The ends were cut back, 1 base at V and 1 base at J, with 11 bases in the middle. The CDR3 DNA reads as TGTGCCACCAGTGATTTTACCAAGGGGCGCACAGATACGCAGTATTTT. Translated, it gives CATSDFTKGRTDTQYF.

The J gene is TRBJ1-1, the V gene TRBV4-2; D perhaps matches TRBD1 (6 bases). V shed 3 bases and J shed 0 bases, with 11 bases lying between them. Germline loops: CDR1 LGHNA, CDR2 YNFKEQ. The CDR3 totals 15 residues. As DNA, the CDR3 is TGTGCCAGCAGCCACGCAGGGGATCTGAACACTGAAGCTTTCTTT. Its protein product is CASSHAGDLNTEAFF.

In its sample, this clone was seen once. The genes are TRBV19 and TRBJ1-5; the D is unclear. Germline CDR1 reads LNHDA; CDR2 reads SQIVND (reference sequence). The CDR3 consists of 14 residues. The ends were cut back, 6 bases at V and 7 bases at J, with 16 bases in the middle. The CDR3 protein is CASSLAMRGQPQHF. CDR3 coding DNA: TGTGCCAGTAGCCTGGCCATGCGGGGACAGCCCCAGCATTTT.

The chain has TRBV3-1 (or the pseudogene TRBV3-2) and TRBJ1-1; D is unresolved. V lost 0 bases and J lost 2, with 10 bases in between. Germline V CDR1 and CDR2: LGHDT, YNNKEL (reference sequence). The CDR3 runs to 15 residues. The CDR3 sequence: CASSQDLRPNTEAFF. In DNA, the CDR3 is TGTGCCAGCAGCCAAGATTTGCGGCCTAACACTGAAGCTTTCTTT.

Here the CDR3 DNA reads TGTGCCAGCAGCTTAGCCGACAGGGGTGGTGAAGCTTTCTTT. The encoded protein is CASSLADRGGEAFF. This chain links TRBV11-2 with TRBJ1-1; TRBD1 matches 8 bases. Germline-derived CDR1 and CDR2 are SGHAT and FQNNGV. The CDR3 spans 14 residues. V was pared by 1 base and J by 7 bases, with 5 bases of the junction left unmatched.

The chain combines TRBV5-1 with TRBJ2-5; 8 nucleotides agree with TRBD1. Losses at the gene ends were 2 bases for V and 1 base for J; bases not matched to a gene: 4. Germline V gives CDR1 SGHRS, CDR2 YFSETQ. This CDR3 has 15 residues. CDR3 amino acids: CASSLRTGTQETQYF. The CDR3 DNA sequence: TGCGCCAGCAGCTTACGGACAGGGACCCAAGAGACCCAGTACTTC.

The chain joins TRBV4-2 to TRBJ1-6, with 9 bases that match TRBD1. This CDR3 comprises 20 residues. Germline V gene lookup returns CDR1 LGHNA and CDR2 YNFKEQ. The V segment lost 4 bases and the J segment 0 bases; nucleotides outside the gene matches: 13. The CDR3 DNA follows: TGTGCCAGCAGCCCGTACACGATCGGACAGGGGAACTCCTATAATTCACCCCTCCACTTT. This translates into CASSPYTIGQGNSYNSPLHF.

The chain has TRBV5-6 and TRBJ2-5; TRBD2 matches 7 bases. The J segment lost 1 base and the V segment lost 0 bases, leaving 9 bases of the junction unmatched. The CDR3 extends over 17 amino acids. In germline, CDR1 is SGHDT, CDR2 YYEEEE. The CDR3 DNA sequence: TGTGCCAGCAGCTTGGTGCGGAGGACTAGACCCCAAGAGACCCAGTACTTC. This codes for CASSLVRRTRPQETQYF.

The rearrangement links TRBV7-9 to TRBJ2-6; 7 nucleotides line up with TRBD2. CDR1 and CDR2 (germline): SEHNR, FQNEAQ (reference sequence). This CDR3 comprises 14 residues. In nucleotides, the CDR3 is TGTGCGTTCCGGGGGGTAGGCGGGGCCAACGTCCTGACTTTC. Residues: CAFRGVGGANVLTF.

V gene TRBV25-1 combines with J gene TRBJ1-1; D perhaps matches TRBD1 (5 bases). Trimming removed 4 bases at V and 11 bases at J, with 14 bases between. The V gene's germline CDR1 is MGHDK and CDR2 SYGVNS. The CDR3 has 12 residues. The DNA of the CDR3 is TGTGCCAGCAGTGCTACAGGTGGTCGGGCTTTCTTT. Protein sequence: CASSATGGRAFF.

This clone occurred once. The chain joins TRBV6-2 or TRBV6-3 to TRBJ1-1; tentative D call: TRBD1 (6 bases). The germline V gene has CDR1 MNHEY and CDR2 SVGEGT. This CDR3 has 13 residues. V lost 4 bases and J 4 bases, leaving 10 bases between the germline ends. The CDR3 DNA reads TGTGCCAGCAGTTTGCCCAGGGGCACTGAAGCTTTCTTT. Amino acid sequence: CASSLPRGTEAFF.

The chain has TRBV4-3 and TRBJ2-3; tentative D call: TRBD2 (5 bases). Per germline, CDR1 LGHNA and CDR2 YSLEER. Trimming pared 4 bases from V and 5 bases from J, leaving 16 bases between. The CDR3 consists of 15 residues. The DNA for the CDR3 is TGCGCCAGCAGCCCCGGAGACGCCCGGGGAGATACGCAGTATTTT. Translation: CASSPGDARGDTQYF.

The chain couples TRBV6-2 or TRBV6-3 to TRBJ2-2, with D possibly TRBD2 on 6 matching bases. Per the germline V gene, CDR1 is MNHEY and CDR2 is SVGEGT. The CDR3 contains 14 residues. Between the trimmed V and J ends, which lost 4 bases and 6 bases, there was a span of 12 bases. Written as DNA, the CDR3 is TGTGCCAGCAGTTGGGGCGGGGTTCCCGGGGAGCTGTTTTTT. Translated, it gives CASSWGGVPGELFF.

The chain recombines TRBV9 with TRBJ2-2; TRBD2 matches 8 bases. Germline lookup yields CDR1 SGDLS and CDR2 YYNGEE. V trimming: 1 base; J trimming: 2 bases; junction bases outside the gene matches: 4. The CDR3 covers 16 residues. The CDR3 DNA follows: TGTGCCAGCAGCGTACCCGGGGGGGTAAACACCGGGGAGCTGTTTTTT. Translating it yields CASSVPGGVNTGELFF.

V usage is TRBV7-3 and J usage is TRBJ1-1; D unresolved. The germline gives CDR1 SGHTA, CDR2 FQGTGA. The CDR3 has 15 residues. Deletions cut 5 bases from V and 1 base from J, with 14 bases between. This CDR3 is CASSPTATPNTEAFF. The CDR3 DNA sequence: TGTGCCAGCAGCCCAACAGCTACACCGAACACTGAAGCTTTCTTT. Together with reference TRBV7-3 and TRBJ1-1, the CDR3 gives the full variable domain: GAGVSQTPSNKVTEKGKYVELRCDPISGHTALYWYRQSLGQGPEFLIYFQGTGAADDSGLPNDRFFAVRPEGSVSTLKIQRTERGDSAVYLCASSPTATPNTEAFFGQGTRLTVV.

The rearrangement joins TRBV19 to TRBJ1-6; D is unresolved. V was trimmed by 3 bases and J by 7 bases, leaving 10 bases between them. Germline assignment: CDR1 LNHDA and CDR2 SQIVND (reference sequence). This CDR3 is built from 14 residues. The CDR3 sequence: CASSITVTNSPLHF. The CDR3 region has the DNA TGTGCCAGTAGTATCACCGTGACCAATTCACCCCTCCACTTT.

V usage is TRBV19 and J usage is TRBJ1-2; 12 bases align to TRBD1. CDR3 size: 16 residues. Germline CDR1 is LNHDA and CDR2 is SQIVND (reference sequence). Trimming removed 7 bases from V and 6 bases from J; junction bases left unmatched: 12. CDR3 DNA: TGTGCCAGTACCCCGGGGGGACAGGGGGCTCACCATGGCTACACCTTC. Protein sequence: CASTPGGQGAHHGYTF.

With regard to this clone: Other DNA sequences of this sample code for an identical CDR3. The chain employs TRBV9 and TRBJ2-3; 14 positions agree with TRBD2. The CDR3 is 16 residues long. Germline assignment: CDR1 SGDLS and CDR2 YYNGEE. Trimming took 3 bases from V and 1 from J; bases not matched to a gene: 1. The CDR3 DNA is TGTGCCAGCAGCGCGGGACTAGCGGGGGGCACAGATACGCAGTATTTT. Protein product: CASSAGLAGGTDTQYF.

The V gene is TRBV18, the J gene TRBJ1-1; D is possibly TRBD1 (6 bases). The CDR3 has 13 residues. Trimming cost V 8 bases and J 1 base, with 11 bases left between them. From germline, CDR1 is KGHSH and CDR2 LQKENI. The CDR3 DNA reads as TGTGCCAGCCACACAGGGCAGAACACTGAAGCTTTCTTT. Encoded protein: CASHTGQNTEAFF.

In its sample, this clone was seen a few times. This chain uses TRBV19 with TRBJ1-5; D remains ambiguous. This CDR3 is 13 amino acids long. Germline assignment: CDR1 LNHDA and CDR2 SQIVND (reference sequence). Trimming cost V 5 bases and J 7 bases, with 12 bases left between them. The CDR3 reads CASSPFGGQPQHF. CDR3 sequence (DNA): TGTGCCAGTAGTCCCTTTGGAGGGCAGCCCCAGCATTTT. The full variable domain, with the rest looked up from reference TRBV19 and TRBJ1-5, is DGGITQSPKYLFRKEGQNVTLSCEQNLNHDAMYWYRQDPGQGLRLIYYSQIVNDFQKGDIAEGYSVSREKKESFPLTVTSAQKNPTAFYLCASSPFGGQPQHFGDGTRLSIL.

Comment on this clone: A junction boundary mismatches the germline segment, possibly from a read error. This sequence joins TRBV2 and TRBJ2-3; 9 bases fit TRBD2. The CDR3 extends over 16 amino acids. The germline V gene has CDR1 SNHLY and CDR2 FYNNEI. CDR3 DNA: TGTGCCAGCAGTTTTGATAGCGGGAGCTACACAGATACGCAATATTTT. Amino acids: CASSFDSGSYTDTQYF.

The chain employs TRBV28 and TRBJ2-3; no clear D gene. Germline-derived CDR1 and CDR2 are MDHEN and SYDVKM. Trimming shortened V by 11 bases and J by 5 bases, and 20 bases separated the two germline ends. CDR3 length: 14 residues. CDR3 sequence (DNA): TGTGCCTGCCGATCGAGGTTGCACTTAGATACGCAGTATTTT. It translates to CACRSRLHLDTQYF.